This TCR beta chain is from a study of blood T cell repertoires in COVID-19. On the study more broadly: The origin of the acute and convalescent COVID-19 samples was the United States, Italy and Spain.

Looked up from germline, CDR1 is SEHNR and CDR2 is FQNEAQ (reference sequence). CDR3 length: 13 residues. The method was immunoSEQ multiplex PCR; TCRdb's version includes in-frame clones alone and lacks a portion of them. Of under 150,000 clones listed, about three quarters are singletons. Notes on this clone: One end of the junction is discordant with germline, which a read error may explain.

This receptor was identified in a woman aged 70-85 years with acute or convalescent COVID-19. The sequencing sample was made of peripheral blood. This chain uses TRBV7-9 with TRBJ1-1; TRBD1 matches 7 bases. The CDR3 spells CASSPRTGFEGSF. The CDR3 DNA sequence: TGTGCCAGCAGCCCTAGGACAGGCTTCGAGGGATCCTTT.